The next 15 T cell receptor beta chains were all read from a single sample in a study of cytomegalovirus exposure and HLA in healthy donors (dated by TCRdb to about 2017). Libraries came from the immunoSEQ multiplex PCR assay. The multiplex PCR relied on a mix of 60 forward primers for TCR Vbeta segments and 13 reverse primers for TCR Jbeta segments. The table comes from immuneACCESS by way of TCRdb, which keeps in-frame sequences with V and J called. Part of the clones is missing from these tables; in studies checked, under half for an unresolved V gene and the rest for unknown reasons. The sample data list 100,000 to 150,000 clones, and 80% to 90% of these were observed just once. About 3.7% of the sample is in the top ten clones. The sample comprised PBMCs. Receptors originate from a middle-aged woman in good health and CMV-seropositive.

V is TRBV7-9 and J is TRBJ2-7; D is uncertain. The germline V gene encodes CDR1 SEHNR and CDR2 FQNEAQ (reference sequence). The V gene lost 1 base and the J gene lost 2 bases, with 9 bases spanning the gap. CDR3 length: 14 residues. DNA for the CDR3: TGTGCCAGCAGCTTAGTCCTAAATACCTACGAGCAGTACTTC. Protein sequence: CASSLVLNTYEQYF.

The chain combines TRBV5-6 with TRBJ2-3; perhaps TRBD1 as D (5 bases). Trimming pared 4 bases from V and 8 bases from J, leaving 11 bases between. The CDR3 loop spans 12 amino acids. Germline V gene lookup returns CDR1 SGHDT and CDR2 YYEEEE. For the CDR3, the DNA is TGTGCCAGCAGCCCCCAGGGTGTTACGCAGTATTTT. Translation gives CASSPQGVTQYF. Drawing the rest from reference TRBV5-6 and TRBJ2-3, the complete variable domain is DAGVTQSPTHLIKTRGQQVTLRCSPKSGHDTVSWYQQALGQGPQFIFQYYEEEERQRGNFPDRFSGHQFPNYSSELNVNALLLGDSALYLCASSPQGVTQYFGPGTRLTVL.

This clone was detected a few times. One end of the junction fails to match germline, which may point to a read error. This chain links TRBV7-7 with TRBJ2-3, with 10 nucleotides matching TRBD2. The CDR3 has 17 amino acids. From germline, CDR1 is SSHAT and CDR2 FNYEAQ (reference sequence). The CDR3 reads CASSLSASGGITDTQYF. The CDR3 DNA sequence: TGTGCTAGCAGCTTATCAGCTAGCGGGGGTATCACAGATACGCAGTATTTT.

This chain links TRBV6-5 with TRBJ2-5, with a weak D call TRBD1 (6 bases). This CDR3 is 15 amino acids long. Germline V lookup: CDR1 MNHEY, CDR2 SVGAGI. Trimming took 0 bases from V and 2 from J, leaving 10 bases between them. The CDR3 region has the DNA TGTGCCAGCAGTTACTCAGGGGGTAGTCAAGAGACCCAGTACTTC. It codes for CASSYSGGSQETQYF.

This clone was found a few times. This chain uses TRBV10-3 with TRBJ2-7; maybe TRBD2 (5 bases). From germline, CDR1 is ENHRY and CDR2 SYGVKD. This CDR3 is built from 14 residues. Trimming removed 6 bases at V and 0 bases at J, with 12 bases between. The CDR3 DNA follows: TGTGCCATCAGCCAGACTGGGAGCTCCTACGAGCAGTACTTC. Protein: CAISQTGSSYEQYF.

The rearrangement uses TRBV7-9 and TRBJ2-5; 8 nucleotides line up with TRBD1. The CDR3 runs 15 residues. Looked up from germline, CDR1 is SEHNR and CDR2 is FQNEAQ (reference sequence). J was trimmed by 4 bases and V by 4 bases; bases with no gene match: 8. CDR3 in amino acids: CASSSGQGLIETQYF. In nucleotides, the CDR3 is TGTGCCAGCAGCTCAGGACAGGGACTGATAGAGACCCAGTACTTC.

This clone was observed once. The gene calls are TRBV10-1 and TRBJ2-5; D ambiguous. The DNA matches TRBJ2-7 better at its end, which makes the J call doubtful. The CDR3 has 13 amino acids. Germline CDR1 WNHNN, CDR2 SYGVQD (reference sequence). CDR3 in amino acids: CASSSGNSYEQYF. In DNA, the CDR3 is TGCGCCAGCAGTTCCGGTAATAGCTACGAGCAGTACTTC.

The chain has TRBV29-1 and TRBJ1-1, with TRBD1 as a possible D gene (6 bases). The CDR3 has 14 residues. CDR1 and CDR2 (germline): SQVTM, ANQGSEA. The V end lost 5 bases, the J end lost 5 bases, and 18 bases lay between the germline ends. The chain's CDR3 is CSVRGGGQRTEAFF. As DNA, the CDR3 is TGCAGCGTTAGGGGGGGCGGACAGAGGACTGAAGCTTTCTTT.

This clone was counted a single time. The V gene is TRBV11-2, the J gene TRBJ2-3, with D maybe TRBD2 (6 bases). V lost 6 bases and J 11 bases, leaving 15 bases between the germline ends. CDR1 is SGHAT, CDR2 FQNNGV, per germline. This CDR3 has 12 amino acids. In DNA, the CDR3 is TGTGCCAGCAGACGGTGGCGGGAAGAGCAGTATTTT. Translated, it gives CASRRWREEQYF.

The J gene is TRBJ2-5, the V gene TRBV11-2; D remains ambiguous. The CDR3 runs to 11 residues. CDR1 and CDR2 (germline): SGHAT, FQNNGV. Between the trimmed V and J ends, which lost 4 bases and 5 bases, there was a span of 5 bases. The CDR3 coding sequence is TGTGCCAGCAGCTCCCTCGAGACCCAGTACTTC. It encodes CASSSLETQYF.

This clone was detected a few times. This chain connects TRBV28 to TRBJ2-1; 9 bases match TRBD2. The CDR3 length is 14 residues. The trim removed 8 bases at V and 15 bases at J, leaving 17 bases unmatched. CDR1 is MDHEN and CDR2 is SYDVKM in the germline V gene. This CDR3 reads CASESGTSRAEGFF. CDR3 coding DNA: TGTGCCAGCGAGTCTGGGACTAGCAGGGCGGAAGGGTTCTTC.

In this sample, this clone turned up a few times. The chain combines TRBV9 with TRBJ2-3, with 10 bases lining up with TRBD2. Germline CDR1 is SGDLS and CDR2 is YYNGEE. Trimming at V came to 3 bases and at J to 4 bases, leaving 14 bases not matched to a gene. The CDR3 has 18 residues. In DNA form, the CDR3 reads TGTGCCAGCAGCGCGGCTAGCGGGAGAGGGGGGGGCTCAGATACGCAGTATTTT. This translates into CASSAASGRGGGSDTQYF.

This clone appeared a single time. The chain joins TRBV7-2 to TRBJ2-1; D call uncertain. From germline, CDR1 is SGHTA and CDR2 FQGNSA. Trimming cost V 1 base and J 4 bases, with 11 bases left between them. The CDR3 runs 15 residues. DNA of the CDR3: TGTGCCAGCAGCTTAGGCGGCCGGTTATACAATGAGCAGTTCTTC. This gives the protein CASSLGGRLYNEQFF.

This clone came up once. The V gene is TRBV5-1, the J gene TRBJ2-5; 8 bases fit TRBD2. J lost 1 base, V lost 0 bases, and 2 bases had no gene match. This CDR3 has 15 amino acids. Looked up from germline, CDR1 is SGHRS and CDR2 is YFSETQ. The chain's CDR3 is CASSLAGTSQETQYF. CDR3 in DNA: TGCGCCAGCAGCTTGGCCGGGACTAGCCAAGAGACCCAGTACTTC.

This clone came up once. The V and J genes are TRBV28 and TRBJ2-5, with TRBD2 as a possible D gene (5 bases). The CDR3 spans 14 residues. Germline-derived CDR1 and CDR2 are MDHEN and SYDVKM. The V and J ends lost 3 bases and 4 bases respectively, with 12 bases between them. CDR3 region: CASSFITSLETQYF. The CDR3 coding sequence is TGTGCCAGCAGTTTTATAACTAGTTTAGAGACCCAGTACTTC. Together with reference TRBV28 and TRBJ2-5, the CDR3 gives the full variable domain: DVKVTQSSRYLVKRTGEKVFLECVQDMDHENMFWYRQDPGLGLRLIYFSYDVKMKEKGDIPEGYSVSREKKERFSLILESASTNQTSMYLCASSFITSLETQYFGPGTRLLVL.